This is a list of T cell receptor beta chains from one sample in a study of blood T cell repertoires in COVID-19. Clones were sequenced by immunoSEQ multiplex PCR, and TCRdb holds only the in-frame ones, with some missing. The table records approximately 210,000 clones, just under 85% of them present only once. Material: PBMCs or T cells enriched from blood (not recorded which). Receptors were obtained from a man aged 35 to 55 who had recovered from COVID-19. Each CDR3 is given with its conserved first and last residue. D genes are given only for firm matches. Part of the rows lack a size; the others show once, few, many or a class for expanded clones.

size: NA
J: TRBJ2-5
V: TRBV20-1
D: NA
DNA: TGCAGTGCCCCAACTAGGGAGACCCAGTACTTC
CDR3: CSAPTRETQYF

size: NA
J: TRBJ2-5
V: TRBV5-6
D: NA
DNA: TGTGCCAGCAGCTTGGCCCCAGGGCGAGAGACCCAGTACTTC
CDR3: CASSLAPGRETQYF

size: NA
J: TRBJ2-7
V: TRBV9
D: NA
DNA: TGTGCCAGCAGCGTAGGGGGCCAGGAGTACTACGAGCAGTACTTC
CDR3: CASSVGGQEYYEQYF

size: NA
J: TRBJ1-1
V: TRBV6-5
D: TRBD1
DNA: TGTGCCAGCAGCCTGGGACAGGGACTTGAAGCTTTCTTT
CDR3: CASSLGQGLEAFF

size: NA
J: TRBJ2-1
V: TRBV27
D: TRBD1
DNA: TGTGCCAGCAGTTTATGGACAGGGGGATACAATGAGCAGTTCTTC
CDR3: CASSLWTGGYNEQFF

size: NA
J: TRBJ1-5
V: TRBV2
D: NA
DNA: TGTGCCAGCAGAGGAGGGCAAAAGCCCCAGCATTTT
CDR3: CASRGGQKPQHF

size: NA
J: TRBJ1-2
V: TRBV11-2
D: NA
DNA: TGTGCCAGCAGCCGTATCGACCTACAGGGAGATGGCTACACCTTC
CDR3: CASSRIDLQGDGYTF

size: NA
J: TRBJ2-3
V: TRBV5-1
D: TRBD2
DNA: TGCGCCAGCAGCCCCGGCAGCGGGGTCACAGATACGCAGTATTTT
CDR3: CASSPGSGVTDTQYF

size: NA
J: TRBJ1-2
V: TRBV6-5
D: NA
DNA: TGTGCCAGTCGGACAGACGCTAACTATGGCTACACCTTC
CDR3: CASRTDANYGYTF

size: few
J: TRBJ1-2
V: TRBV29-1
D: NA
DNA: TGCAGCGTTGAGACGGACAGTGGCTACACCTTC
CDR3: CSVETDSGYTF

size: NA
J: TRBJ1-1
V: TRBV19
D: TRBD1
DNA: TGTGCCAGTACCATGCCGGGACAGATGAACACTGAAGCTTTCTTT
CDR3: CASTMPGQMNTEAFF

size: NA
J: TRBJ1-4
V: TRBV27
D: NA
DNA: TGTGCCAGCAGTTTAGGGCAGTTTAATGAAAAACTGTTTTTT
CDR3: CASSLGQFNEKLFF

size: NA
J: TRBJ1-1
V: TRBV11-1
D: NA
DNA: TGTGCCAGCAGCCCATACTTGGACTCGAGGGACACTGAAGCTTTCTTT
CDR3: CASSPYLDSRDTEAFF

size: NA
J: TRBJ1-4
V: TRBV6-2/TRBV6-3
D: TRBD1
DNA: TGTGCCAGCAGTTACTCGAGGTCAGGGGGCGATTCGGTGTTTTTT
CDR3: CASSYSRSGGDSVFF

size: once
J: TRBJ2-7
V: TRBV7-2
D: TRBD2
DNA: TGTGCCAGCAGGTTATTAGCGGGGGCCTCCTCCTACGAGCAGTACTTC
CDR3: CASRLLAGASSYEQYF

size: NA
J: TRBJ2-1
V: TRBV4-1
D: NA
DNA: TGCGCCAGCAGCCACACCCCGGCCGGGTACAATGAGCAGTTCTTC
CDR3: CASSHTPAGYNEQFF

size: once
J: TRBJ1-6
V: TRBV6-1
D: NA
DNA: TGTGCCAGCAGTGAAGTCAGGGCGAATTCACCCCTCCACTTT
CDR3: CASSEVRANSPLHF

size: few
J: TRBJ1-4
V: TRBV28
D: TRBD1
DNA: TGTGCCAGCAGCCCACAGACAGGGGCTGAGGAAAAACTGTTTTTT
CDR3: CASSPQTGAEEKLFF

size: NA
J: TRBJ2-1
V: TRBV7-3
D: NA
DNA: TGTGCCAGCAGCTTAGTAGGTAATGGGGCCGATGAGCAGTTCTTC
CDR3: CASSLVGNGADEQFF

size: NA
J: TRBJ1-2
V: TRBV5-1
D: NA
DNA: TGCGCCAGCAAAGGTGGAACAGAAACAAACTATGGCTACACCTTC
CDR3: CASKGGTETNYGYTF

size: NA
J: TRBJ2-3
V: TRBV5-8
D: TRBD2
DNA: TGTGCCAGCAGCTTTCTTGCGGGAGGGGCGTTAGATACGCAGTATTTT
CDR3: CASSFLAGGALDTQYF

size: NA
J: TRBJ2-5
V: TRBV7-3
D: TRBD1
DNA: TGTGCCAGCAGCCGGACAGGGCAAGGAGAGACCCAGTACTTC
CDR3: CASSRTGQGETQYF

size: NA
J: TRBJ1-1
V: TRBV9
D: NA
DNA: TGTGCCAGCAGCACTATAGGGGTACTAACTGAAGCTTTCTTT
CDR3: CASSTIGVLTEAFF

size: NA
J: TRBJ2-1
V: TRBV2
D: NA
DNA: TGTGCCACCCAAGGGGTGGCAGCAAACAATGAGCAGTTCTTC
CDR3: CATQGVAANNEQFF

size: NA
J: TRBJ2-2
V: TRBV6-5
D: NA
DNA: TGTGCCAGCACAGAGGGTAGTAACACCGGGGAGCTGTTTTTT
CDR3: CASTEGSNTGELFF

size: NA
J: TRBJ2-2
V: TRBV28
D: TRBD2
DNA: TGTGCCAGCAGTTTTTTGCTAGCGGGAGTAGTCGGGGAGCTGTTTTTT
CDR3: CASSFLLAGVVGELFF

size: NA
J: TRBJ2-4
V: TRBV4-1
D: TRBD1
DNA: TGCGCCAGCAGCGATATACCAGCAGGGGGCACAAAAAACATTCAGTACTTC
CDR3: CASSDIPAGGTKNIQYF

size: NA
J: TRBJ1-1
V: TRBV29-1
D: TRBD1
DNA: TGCAGCGCACAACGACAGGGAGACACTGAAGCTTTCTTT
CDR3: CSAQRQGDTEAFF

size: once
J: TRBJ2-3
V: TRBV19
D: NA
DNA: TGTGCCAGTAGTCCCGGGACTGCCCCCGATACGCAGTATTTT
CDR3: CASSPGTAPDTQYF

size: NA
J: TRBJ2-3
V: TRBV21-1
D: NA
DNA: TGTGCCAGCAGCAATGACAGGGGAAGAGATACGCAGTATTTT
CDR3: CASSNDRGRDTQYF

size: NA
J: TRBJ1-1
V: TRBV5-1
D: NA
DNA: TGCGCCAGCTTTTCCTATGCAGGTATGAACACTGAAGCTTTCTTT
CDR3: CASFSYAGMNTEAFF

size: NA
J: TRBJ2-3
V: TRBV11-2
D: TRBD2
DNA: TGTGCCAGCAGCTTAGATTGGGGTCTAGCGGGAGGTAGCACAGATACGCAGTATTTT
CDR3: CASSLDWGLAGGSTDTQYF

size: NA
J: TRBJ2-7
V: TRBV3-1/TRBV3-2
D: TRBD1
DNA: TGTGCCAGCAGCGTGACCGGGACAGGCTCCTACGAGCAGTACTTC
CDR3: CASSVTGTGSYEQYF

size: NA
J: TRBJ1-1
V: TRBV19
D: NA
DNA: TGTGCCAGTACGTTTCGGGTATTGACTGAAGCTTTCTTT
CDR3: CASTFRVLTEAFF

size: many
J: TRBJ2-1
V: TRBV6-5
D: TRBD1
DNA: TGTGCCAGCAGTTACTCTCCGGGACAGGGTGAGCAGTTCTTC
CDR3: CASSYSPGQGEQFF

size: NA
J: TRBJ1-1
V: TRBV5-4
D: NA
DNA: TGTGCCAGCAGCCTGGGCGGGGTCATGAACACTGAAGCTTTCTTT
CDR3: CASSLGGVMNTEAFF

size: NA
J: TRBJ1-1
V: TRBV29-1
D: TRBD1
DNA: TGCAGCGTGACAGGGGCGAGGGGCCGCACTGAAGCTTTCTTT
CDR3: CSVTGARGRTEAFF

size: NA
J: TRBJ2-3
V: TRBV4-3
D: NA
DNA: TGCGCCAGCAGCCGGGGGGATGGGACAGATACGCAGTATTTT
CDR3: CASSRGDGTDTQYF

size: NA
J: TRBJ2-1
V: TRBV5-1
D: TRBD1
DNA: TGCGCCAGCAGTACCGGGACAGGGGTCGTCGATGAGCAGTTCTTC
CDR3: CASSTGTGVVDEQFF